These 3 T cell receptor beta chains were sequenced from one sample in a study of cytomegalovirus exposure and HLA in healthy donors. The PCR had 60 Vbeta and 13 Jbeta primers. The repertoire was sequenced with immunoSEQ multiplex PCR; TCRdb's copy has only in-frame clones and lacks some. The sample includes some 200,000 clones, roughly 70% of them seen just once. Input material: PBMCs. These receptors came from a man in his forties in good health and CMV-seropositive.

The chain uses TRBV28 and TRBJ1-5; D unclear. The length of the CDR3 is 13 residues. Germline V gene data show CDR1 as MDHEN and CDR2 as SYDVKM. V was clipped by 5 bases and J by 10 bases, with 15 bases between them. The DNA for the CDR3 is TGTGCCAGCAGTCATGCCGTGGCGGGTCCCCAGCATTTT. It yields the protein CASSHAVAGPQHF. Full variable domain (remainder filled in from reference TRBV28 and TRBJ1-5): DVKVTQSSRYLVKRTGEKVFLECVQDMDHENMFWYRQDPGLGLRLIYFSYDVKMKEKGDIPEGYSVSREKKERFSLILESASTNQTSMYLCASSHAVAGPQHFGDGTRLSIL.

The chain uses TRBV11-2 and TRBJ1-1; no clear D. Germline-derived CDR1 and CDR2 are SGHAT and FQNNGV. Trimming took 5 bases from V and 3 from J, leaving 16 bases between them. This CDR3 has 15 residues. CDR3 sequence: CASSPDLLRDTEAFF. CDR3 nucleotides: TGTGCCAGCAGCCCCGATCTCCTCCGGGACACTGAAGCTTTCTTT.

CDR3 loop: CASSLTAGDTQYF. The DNA of the CDR3 is TGTGCCAGCAGCTTAACGGCGGGAGATACGCAGTATTTT. The V and J genes are TRBV7-3 and TRBJ2-3; the D gene is possibly TRBD2 (5 bases). Germline CDR1 is SGHTA and CDR2 is FQGTGA. CDR3 length: 13 amino acids. With 0 bases removed from V and 5 bases from J, the gap between germline ends came to 6 bases. The entire variable domain, with the rest obtained from reference TRBV7-3 and TRBJ2-3, is as follows: GAGVSQTPSNKVTEKGKYVELRCDPISGHTALYWYRQSLGQGPEFLIYFQGTGAADDSGLPNDRFFAVRPEGSVSTLKIQRTERGDSAVYLCASSLTAGDTQYFGPGTRLTVL.